Below, one T cell receptor (beta chain) is given with its context. Germline values: CDR1 DFQATT, CDR2 SNEGSKA (reference sequence). The CDR3 is made up of 14 amino acids. The ends were cut back, 3 bases at V and 5 bases at J, with 13 bases in the middle. These data belong to a study of blood T cell repertoires in COVID-19. In assigning cohorts, the study relied on participant-reported clinical history. Sequencing used immunoSEQ multiplex PCR; TCRdb keeps in-frame clones, though not all of them. The table lists 180,000 or so clones, roughly nine tenths of them singletons. This sequence was found in a woman aged 40 to 50 with acute COVID-19. The sequenced sample was PBMCs or T cells enriched from blood (not recorded which). The chain links TRBV20-1 to TRBJ1-4; D is unresolved. The CDR3 spells CSASTPGSNEKLFF. CDR3 nucleotides: TGCAGTGCTAGTACCCCCGGGAGCAATGAAAAACTGTTTTTT.